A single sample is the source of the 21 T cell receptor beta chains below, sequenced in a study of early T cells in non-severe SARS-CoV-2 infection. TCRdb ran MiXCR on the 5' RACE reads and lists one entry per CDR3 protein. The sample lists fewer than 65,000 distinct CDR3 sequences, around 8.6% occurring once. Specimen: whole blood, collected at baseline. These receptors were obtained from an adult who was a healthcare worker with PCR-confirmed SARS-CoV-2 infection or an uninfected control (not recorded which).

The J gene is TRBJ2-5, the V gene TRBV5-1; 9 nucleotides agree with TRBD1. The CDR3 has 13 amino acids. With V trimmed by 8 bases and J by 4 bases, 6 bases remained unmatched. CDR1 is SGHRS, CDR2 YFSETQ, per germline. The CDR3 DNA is TGCGCCAGTTACGCGGACAGGGGAGAGACCCAGTACTTC. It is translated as CASYADRGETQYF.

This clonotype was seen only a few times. The CDR3 here is CAWSVAGGALSEQYF. The CDR3 nucleotides are TGTGCCTGGAGTGTAGCAGGGGGCGCATTATCCGAGCAGTACTTC. The V call is TRBV30, the J call TRBJ2-7; TRBD1 matches at 8 bases. The ends lost 0 bases at V and 6 bases at J; junction bases unmatched: 10. The CDR3 loop spans 15 amino acids. From germline, CDR1 is GTSNPN and CDR2 SVGIG (reference sequence).

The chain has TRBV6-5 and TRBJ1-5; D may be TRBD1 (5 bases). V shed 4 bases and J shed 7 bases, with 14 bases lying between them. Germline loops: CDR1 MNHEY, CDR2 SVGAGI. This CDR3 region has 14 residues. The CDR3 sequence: CASSLQGVAQPQHF. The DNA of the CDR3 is TGTGCCAGCAGTTTGCAGGGAGTTGCGCAGCCCCAGCATTTT.

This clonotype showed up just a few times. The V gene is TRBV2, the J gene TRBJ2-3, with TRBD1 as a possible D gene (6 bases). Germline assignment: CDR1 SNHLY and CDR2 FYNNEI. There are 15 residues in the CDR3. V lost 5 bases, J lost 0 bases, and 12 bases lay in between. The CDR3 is CASSFQGMSTDTQYF. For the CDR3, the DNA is TGTGCCAGCAGTTTCCAGGGGATGAGCACAGATACGCAGTATTTT.

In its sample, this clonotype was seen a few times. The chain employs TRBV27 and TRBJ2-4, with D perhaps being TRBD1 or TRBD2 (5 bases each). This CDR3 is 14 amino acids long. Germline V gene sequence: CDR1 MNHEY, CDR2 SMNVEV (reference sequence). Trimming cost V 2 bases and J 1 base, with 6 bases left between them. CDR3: CASSLRDAKNIQYF. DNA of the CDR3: TGTGCCAGCAGTTTACGGGACGCCAAAAACATTCAGTACTTC.

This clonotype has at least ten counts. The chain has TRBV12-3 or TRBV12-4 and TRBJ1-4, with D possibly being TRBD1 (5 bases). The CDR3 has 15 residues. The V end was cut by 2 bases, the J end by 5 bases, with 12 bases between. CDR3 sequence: CASSLQTVTNEKLFF. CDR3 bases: TGTGCCAGCAGTTTACAGACAGTCACAAATGAAAAACTGTTTTTT.

CDR3 region: CASSLDEGTDRGWATEAFF. As DNA, the CDR3 is TGTGCCAGCAGCTTAGATGAGGGTACGGACAGGGGATGGGCCACTGAAGCTTTCTTT. J is TRBJ1-1 and V is TRBV11-3, with 9 nucleotides matching TRBD1. Germline V gene lookup returns CDR1 SGHNT and CDR2 YENEEA. CDR3 length equals 19 residues. V was pared by 0 bases and J by 4 bases, with 15 bases of the junction left unmatched. The full variable domain, with the rest looked up from reference TRBV11-3 and TRBJ1-1, is EAGVVQSPRYKIIEKKQPVAFWCNPISGHNTLYWYLQNLGQGPELLIRYENEEAVDDSQLPKDRFSAERLKGVDSTLKIQPAELGDSAVYLCASSLDEGTDRGWATEAFFGQGTRLTVV.

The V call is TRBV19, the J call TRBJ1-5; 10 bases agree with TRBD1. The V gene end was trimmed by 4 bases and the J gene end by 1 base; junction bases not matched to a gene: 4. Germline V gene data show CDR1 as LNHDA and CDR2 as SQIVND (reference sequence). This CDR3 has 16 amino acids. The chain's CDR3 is CASSTRQGASNQPQHF. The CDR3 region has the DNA TGTGCCAGTAGTACCCGACAGGGGGCGAGCAATCAGCCCCAGCATTTT.

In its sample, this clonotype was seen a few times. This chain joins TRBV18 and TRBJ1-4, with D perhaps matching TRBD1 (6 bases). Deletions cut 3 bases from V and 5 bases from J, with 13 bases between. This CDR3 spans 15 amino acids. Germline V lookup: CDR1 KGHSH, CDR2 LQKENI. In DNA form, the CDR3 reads TGTGCCAGCTCACCCCAGACAGGACGGAATGAAAAACTGTTTTTT. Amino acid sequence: CASSPQTGRNEKLFF.

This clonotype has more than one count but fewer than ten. This CDR3 is CASSPPGQGGWAKNIQYF. DNA for the CDR3: TGTGCCAGCAGTCCTCCGGGACAGGGAGGCTGGGCCAAAAACATTCAGTACTTC. The rearrangement uses TRBV6-5 and TRBJ2-4; 9 bases are shared with TRBD1. The CDR3 loop spans 18 amino acids. Germline CDR1 and CDR2: MNHEY and SVGAGI. The V and J ends lost 5 bases and 1 base, in that order; junction bases with no gene match: 12.

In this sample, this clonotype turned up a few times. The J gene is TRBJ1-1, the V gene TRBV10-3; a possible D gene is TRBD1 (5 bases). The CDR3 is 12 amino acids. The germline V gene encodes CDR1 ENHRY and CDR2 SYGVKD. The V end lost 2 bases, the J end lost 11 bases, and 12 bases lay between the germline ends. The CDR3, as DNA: TGTGCCATCAGTGAGGGGGGACTGCGGGCTTTCTTT. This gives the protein CAISEGGLRAFF.

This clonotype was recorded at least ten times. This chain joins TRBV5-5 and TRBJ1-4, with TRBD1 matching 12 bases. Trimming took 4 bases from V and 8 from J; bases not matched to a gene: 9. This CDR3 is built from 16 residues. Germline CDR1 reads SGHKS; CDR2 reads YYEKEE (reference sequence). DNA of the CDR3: TGTGCCAGCAGCCCCCGGGACAGGGGGCGAGGCGAAAAACTGTTTTTT. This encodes CASSPRDRGRGEKLFF.

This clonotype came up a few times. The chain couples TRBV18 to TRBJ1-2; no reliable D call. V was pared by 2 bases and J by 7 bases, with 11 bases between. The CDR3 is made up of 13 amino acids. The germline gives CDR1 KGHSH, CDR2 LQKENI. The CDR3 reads CASSPAGYAGYTF. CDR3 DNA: TGTGCCAGCTCACCAGCGGGGTACGCTGGCTACACCTTC.

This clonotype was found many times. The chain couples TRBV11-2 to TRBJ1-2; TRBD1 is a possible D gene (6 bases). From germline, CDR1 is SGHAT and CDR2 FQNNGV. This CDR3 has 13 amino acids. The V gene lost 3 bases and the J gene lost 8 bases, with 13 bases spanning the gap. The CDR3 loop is CASSFQGLGGYTF. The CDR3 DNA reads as TGTGCCAGCAGCTTCCAGGGGCTCGGAGGCTACACCTTC. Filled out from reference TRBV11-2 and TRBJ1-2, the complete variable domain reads EAGVAQSPRYKIIEKRQSVAFWCNPISGHATLYWYQQILGQGPKLLIQFQNNGVVDDSQLPKDRFSAERLKGVDSTLKIQPAKLEDSAVYLCASSFQGLGGYTFGSGTRLTVV.

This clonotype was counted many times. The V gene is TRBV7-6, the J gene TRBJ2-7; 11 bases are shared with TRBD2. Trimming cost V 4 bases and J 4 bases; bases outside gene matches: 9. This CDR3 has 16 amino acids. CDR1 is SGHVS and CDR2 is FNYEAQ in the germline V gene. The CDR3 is CASSSRVAGGPYEQYF. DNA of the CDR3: TGTGCCAGCAGCTCCAGAGTAGCGGGGGGGCCGTACGAGCAGTACTTC.

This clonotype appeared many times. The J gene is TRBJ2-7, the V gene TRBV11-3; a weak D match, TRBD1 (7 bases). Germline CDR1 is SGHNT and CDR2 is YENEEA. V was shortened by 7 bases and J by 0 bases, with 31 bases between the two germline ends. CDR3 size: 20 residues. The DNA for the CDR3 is TGTGCCAGCATCCTTAGGGCGGGACAGCTGGAATTAACCCGCTCCTACGAGCAGTACTTC. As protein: CASILRAGQLELTRSYEQYF. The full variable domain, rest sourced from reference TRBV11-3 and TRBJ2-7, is EAGVVQSPRYKIIEKKQPVAFWCNPISGHNTLYWYLQNLGQGPELLIRYENEEAVDDSQLPKDRFSAERLKGVDSTLKIQPAELGDSAVYLCASILRAGQLELTRSYEQYFGPGTRLTVT.

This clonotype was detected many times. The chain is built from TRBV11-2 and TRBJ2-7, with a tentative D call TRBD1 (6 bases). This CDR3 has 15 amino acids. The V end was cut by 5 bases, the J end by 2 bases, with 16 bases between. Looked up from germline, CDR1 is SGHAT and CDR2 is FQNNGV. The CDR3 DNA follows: TGTGCCAGCAGCCAGGAATCAGGGGCTCCCTACGAGCAGTACTTC. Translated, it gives CASSQESGAPYEQYF.

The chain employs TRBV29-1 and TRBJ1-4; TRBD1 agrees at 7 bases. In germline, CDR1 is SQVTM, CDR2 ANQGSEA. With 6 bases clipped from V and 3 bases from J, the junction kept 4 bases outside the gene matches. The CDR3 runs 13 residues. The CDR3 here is CSVDTGANEKLFF. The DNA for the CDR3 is TGCAGCGTCGATACAGGGGCTAATGAAAAACTGTTTTTT.

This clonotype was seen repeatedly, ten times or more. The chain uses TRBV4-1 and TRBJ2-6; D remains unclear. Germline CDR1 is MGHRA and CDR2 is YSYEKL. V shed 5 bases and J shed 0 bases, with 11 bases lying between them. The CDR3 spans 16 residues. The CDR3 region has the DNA TGCGCCAGCAGCAGCGAACTATCCTCTGGGGCCAACGTCCTGACTTTC. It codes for CASSSELSSGANVLTF.

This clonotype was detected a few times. The CDR3, as DNA: TGCGCCAGCAGCCAAGAGCGCGGTAGCACAGATACGCAGTATTTT. Amino acids: CASSQERGSTDTQYF. This chain connects TRBV4-1 to TRBJ2-3; D ambiguous. This CDR3 is 15 amino acids long. The V and J ends lost 0 bases and 0 bases respectively, with 7 bases between them. Germline CDR1 and CDR2: MGHRA and YSYEKL.

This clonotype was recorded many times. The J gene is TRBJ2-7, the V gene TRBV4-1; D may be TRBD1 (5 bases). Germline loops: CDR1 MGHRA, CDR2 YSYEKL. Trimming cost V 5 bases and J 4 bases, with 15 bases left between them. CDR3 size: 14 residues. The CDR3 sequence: CASSKSPGLYEQYF. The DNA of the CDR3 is TGCGCCAGCAGCAAAAGTCCAGGGTTGTACGAGCAGTACTTC.